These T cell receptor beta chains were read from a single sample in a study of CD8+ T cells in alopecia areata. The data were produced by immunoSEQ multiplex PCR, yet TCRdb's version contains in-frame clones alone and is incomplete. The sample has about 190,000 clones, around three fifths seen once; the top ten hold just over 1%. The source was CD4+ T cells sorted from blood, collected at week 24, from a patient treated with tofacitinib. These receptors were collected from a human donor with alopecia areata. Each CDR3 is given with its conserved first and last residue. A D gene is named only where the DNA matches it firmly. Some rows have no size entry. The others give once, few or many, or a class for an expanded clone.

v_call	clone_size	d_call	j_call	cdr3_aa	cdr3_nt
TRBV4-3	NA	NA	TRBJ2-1	CASSQVLGGDSDYNEQFF	TGCGCCAGCAGCCAAGTTTTGGGAGGGGACAGCGATTACAATGAGCAGTTCTTC
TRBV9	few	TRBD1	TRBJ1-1	CASNTQGANTEAFF	TGTGCCAGCAACACACAGGGGGCGAACACTGAAGCTTTCTTT
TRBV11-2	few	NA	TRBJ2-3	CASSLDRSGTDTQYF	TGTGCCAGCAGCTTAGATCGGTCGGGCACAGATACGCAGTATTTT
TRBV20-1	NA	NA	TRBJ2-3	CSASAADTQYF	TGCAGTGCTAGTGCCGCAGATACGCAGTATTTT
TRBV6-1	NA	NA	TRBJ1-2	CASSALLGSRGRTEGYTF	TGTGCCAGCAGTGCTTTACTTGGGTCAAGGGGCAGGACGGAGGGCTACACCTTC
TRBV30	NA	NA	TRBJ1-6	CAWSPTSGSPLHF	TGTGCCTGGAGTCCAACCTCGGGCTCACCCCTCCACTTT
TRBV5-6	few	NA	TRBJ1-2	CASSLGQKYGYTF	TGTGCCAGCAGCTTGGGACAGAAGTATGGCTACACCTTC
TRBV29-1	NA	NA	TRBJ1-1	CSVYPSFGIENTEAFF	TGCAGCGTGTATCCCTCGTTCGGGATTGAGAACACTGAAGCTTTCTTT
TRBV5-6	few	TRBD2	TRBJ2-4	CASSRYQPGGNIQYF	TGTGCCAGCAGCCGGTACCAACCGGGGGGAAACATTCAGTACTTC
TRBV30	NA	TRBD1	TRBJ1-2	CAWSVITGTGLRGYTF	TGTGCCTGGAGTGTCATCACCGGGACAGGGTTGCGTGGCTACACCTTC
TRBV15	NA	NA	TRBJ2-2	CATSIIGLAGELFF	TGTGCCACCAGCATAATAGGGTTAGCCGGGGAGCTGTTTTTT
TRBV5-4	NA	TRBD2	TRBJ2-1	CASIRAGGSYNEQFF	TGTGCCAGCATCCGGGCGGGGGGCTCCTACAATGAGCAGTTCTTC
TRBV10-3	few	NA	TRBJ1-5	CAISAEYSNQPQHF	TGTGCCATCAGTGCGGAATATAGCAATCAGCCCCAGCATTTT
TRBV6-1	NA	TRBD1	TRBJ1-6	CASSSRDRENSPLHF	TGTGCCAGCAGCTCCCGGGACAGGGAGAATTCACCCCTCCACTTT